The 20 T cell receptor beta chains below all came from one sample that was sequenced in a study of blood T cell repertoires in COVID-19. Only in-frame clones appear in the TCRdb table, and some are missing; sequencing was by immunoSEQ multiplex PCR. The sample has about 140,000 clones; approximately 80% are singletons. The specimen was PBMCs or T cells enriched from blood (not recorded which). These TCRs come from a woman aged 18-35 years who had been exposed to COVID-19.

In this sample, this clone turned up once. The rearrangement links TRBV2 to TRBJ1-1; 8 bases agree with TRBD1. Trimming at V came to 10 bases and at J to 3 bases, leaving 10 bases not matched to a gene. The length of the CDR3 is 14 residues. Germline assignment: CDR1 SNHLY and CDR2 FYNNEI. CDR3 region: CATRRTGKYTEAFF. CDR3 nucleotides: TGTGCCACAAGGCGGACAGGGAAATACACTGAAGCTTTCTTT.

CDR3 in DNA: TGTGCCAGCAGCCCAGGACAGCTGACTACCTACGAGCAGTACTTC. Amino acids: CASSPGQLTTYEQYF. This rearrangement joins TRBV7-3 to TRBJ2-7; D perhaps matches TRBD1 (6 bases). The CDR3 loop spans 15 amino acids. Deletions cut 5 bases from V and 2 bases from J, with 16 bases between. Germline loops: CDR1 SGHTA, CDR2 FQGTGA.

For the CDR3, the DNA is TGTGCCAGCAGCCTGGGACTAGCGGAGCAGTTCTTC. This encodes CASSLGLAEQFF. V is TRBV11-1 and J is TRBJ2-1, with 10 nucleotides matching TRBD2. CDR1 and CDR2 (germline): SGHAT, FQDESV (reference sequence). The CDR3 contains 12 residues. J gave up 10 bases and V 5 bases, and 2 bases lay outside the gene matches.

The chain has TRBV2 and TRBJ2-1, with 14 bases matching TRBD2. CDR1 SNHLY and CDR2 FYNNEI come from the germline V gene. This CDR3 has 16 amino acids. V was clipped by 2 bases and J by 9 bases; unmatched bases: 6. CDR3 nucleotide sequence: TGTGCCAGCAGTGAACCGGGACTAGCGGGAGTAGCTGAGCAGTTCTTC. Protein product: CASSEPGLAGVAEQFF.

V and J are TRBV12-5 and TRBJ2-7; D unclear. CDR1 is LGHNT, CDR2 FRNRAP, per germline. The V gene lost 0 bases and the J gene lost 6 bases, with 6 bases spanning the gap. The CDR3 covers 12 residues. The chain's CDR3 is CASGLVSREQYF. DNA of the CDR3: TGTGCTAGTGGTTTGGTATCCCGCGAGCAGTACTTC.

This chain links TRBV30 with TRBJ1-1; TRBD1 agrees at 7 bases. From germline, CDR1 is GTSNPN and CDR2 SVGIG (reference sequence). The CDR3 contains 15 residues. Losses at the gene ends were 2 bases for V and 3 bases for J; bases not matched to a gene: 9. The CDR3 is CAWSRPGQPYTEAFF. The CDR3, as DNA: TGTGCCTGGAGTAGACCGGGACAGCCCTACACTGAAGCTTTCTTT.

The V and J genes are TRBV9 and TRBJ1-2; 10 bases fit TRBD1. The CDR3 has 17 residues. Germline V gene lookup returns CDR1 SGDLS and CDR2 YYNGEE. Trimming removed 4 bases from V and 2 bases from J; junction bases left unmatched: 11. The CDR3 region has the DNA TGTGCCAGCAGCTCCCCCCCCGGGACAGGGGCCAACTATGGCTACACCTTC. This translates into CASSSPPGTGANYGYTF.

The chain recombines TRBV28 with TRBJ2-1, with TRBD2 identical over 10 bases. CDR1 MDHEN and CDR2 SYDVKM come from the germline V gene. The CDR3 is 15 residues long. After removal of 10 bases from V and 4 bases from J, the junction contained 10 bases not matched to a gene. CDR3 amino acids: CATTPAGGFYNEQFF. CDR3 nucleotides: TGTGCCACCACTCCAGCGGGAGGGTTTTACAATGAGCAGTTCTTC.

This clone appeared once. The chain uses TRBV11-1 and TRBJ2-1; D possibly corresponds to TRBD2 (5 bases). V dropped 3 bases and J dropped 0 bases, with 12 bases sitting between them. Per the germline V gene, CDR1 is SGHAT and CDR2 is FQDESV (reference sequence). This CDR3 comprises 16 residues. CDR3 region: CASSFGGPSSYNEQFF. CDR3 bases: TGTGCCAGCAGCTTCGGAGGTCCGAGCTCCTACAATGAGCAGTTCTTC.

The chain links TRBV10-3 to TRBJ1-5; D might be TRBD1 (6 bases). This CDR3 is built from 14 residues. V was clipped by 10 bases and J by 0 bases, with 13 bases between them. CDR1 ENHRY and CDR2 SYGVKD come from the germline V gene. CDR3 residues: CASSTGNSNQPQHF. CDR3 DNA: TGTGCCAGTTCAACAGGGAATAGCAATCAGCCCCAGCATTTT.

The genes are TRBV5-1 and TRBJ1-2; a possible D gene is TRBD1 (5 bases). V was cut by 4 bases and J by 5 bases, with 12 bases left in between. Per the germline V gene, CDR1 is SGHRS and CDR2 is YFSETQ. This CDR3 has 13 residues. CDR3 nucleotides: TGCGCCAGCAGCCCGACAGCTGCATATGGCTACACCTTC. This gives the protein CASSPTAAYGYTF.

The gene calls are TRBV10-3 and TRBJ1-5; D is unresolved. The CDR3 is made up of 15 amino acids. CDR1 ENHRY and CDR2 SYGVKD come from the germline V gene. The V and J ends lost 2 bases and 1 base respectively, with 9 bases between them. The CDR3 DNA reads TGTGCCATCAGTGAGATCTCGGGGAGCAATCAGCCCCAGCATTTT. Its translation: CAISEISGSNQPQHF.

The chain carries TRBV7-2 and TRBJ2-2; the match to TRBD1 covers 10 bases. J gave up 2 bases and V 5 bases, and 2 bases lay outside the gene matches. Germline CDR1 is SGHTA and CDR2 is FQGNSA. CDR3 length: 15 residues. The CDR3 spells CASSRTGGNTGELFF. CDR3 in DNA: TGTGCCAGCAGCAGGACAGGGGGAAACACCGGGGAGCTGTTTTTT.

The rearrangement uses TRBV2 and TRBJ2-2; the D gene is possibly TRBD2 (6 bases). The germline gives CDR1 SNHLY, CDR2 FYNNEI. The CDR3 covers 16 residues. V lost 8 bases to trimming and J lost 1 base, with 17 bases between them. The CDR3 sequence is CASGWPGGMNTGELFF. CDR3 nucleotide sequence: TGTGCCAGCGGGTGGCCTGGCGGGATGAACACCGGGGAGCTGTTTTTT.

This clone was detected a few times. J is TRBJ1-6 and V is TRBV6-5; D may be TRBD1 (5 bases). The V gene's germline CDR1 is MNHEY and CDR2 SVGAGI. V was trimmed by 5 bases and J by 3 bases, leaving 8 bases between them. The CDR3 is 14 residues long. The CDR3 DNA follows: TGTGCCAGCAGTCTCACAGGCTATAATTCACCCCTCCACTTT. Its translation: CASSLTGYNSPLHF.

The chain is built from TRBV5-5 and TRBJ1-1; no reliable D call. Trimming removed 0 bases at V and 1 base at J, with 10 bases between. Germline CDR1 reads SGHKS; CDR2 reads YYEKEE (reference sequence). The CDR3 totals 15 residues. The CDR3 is CASSLAPGQNTEAFF. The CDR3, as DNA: TGTGCCAGCAGCTTGGCCCCGGGTCAGAACACTGAAGCTTTCTTT.

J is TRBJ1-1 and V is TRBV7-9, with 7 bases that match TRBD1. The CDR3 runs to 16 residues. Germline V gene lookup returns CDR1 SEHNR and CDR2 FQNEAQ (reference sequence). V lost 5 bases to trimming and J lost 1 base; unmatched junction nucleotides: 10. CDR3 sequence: CASSHTGVAKNTEAFF. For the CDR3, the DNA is TGTGCCAGCAGCCATACAGGGGTGGCTAAGAACACTGAAGCTTTCTTT.

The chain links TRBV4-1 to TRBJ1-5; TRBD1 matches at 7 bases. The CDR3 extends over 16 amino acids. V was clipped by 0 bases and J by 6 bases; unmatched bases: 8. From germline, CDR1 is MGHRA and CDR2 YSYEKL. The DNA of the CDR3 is TGCGCCAGCAGCCAAGAGGGATTGACAGGGAGTCAGCCCCAGCATTTT. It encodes CASSQEGLTGSQPQHF.

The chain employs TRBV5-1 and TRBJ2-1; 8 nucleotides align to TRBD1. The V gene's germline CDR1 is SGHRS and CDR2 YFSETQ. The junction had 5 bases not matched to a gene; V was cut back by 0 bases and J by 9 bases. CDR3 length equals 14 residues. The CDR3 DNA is TGCGCCAGCAGCTTGGCCGGGACAGGCCTTGAGCAGTTCTTC. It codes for CASSLAGTGLEQFF.

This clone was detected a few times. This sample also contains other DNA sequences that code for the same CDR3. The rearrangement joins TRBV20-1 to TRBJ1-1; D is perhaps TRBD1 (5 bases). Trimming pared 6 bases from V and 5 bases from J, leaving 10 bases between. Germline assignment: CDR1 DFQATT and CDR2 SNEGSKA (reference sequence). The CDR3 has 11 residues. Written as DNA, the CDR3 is TGCAGTGCCGGGGGTAATACTGAAGCTTTCTTT. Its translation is CSAGGNTEAFF.